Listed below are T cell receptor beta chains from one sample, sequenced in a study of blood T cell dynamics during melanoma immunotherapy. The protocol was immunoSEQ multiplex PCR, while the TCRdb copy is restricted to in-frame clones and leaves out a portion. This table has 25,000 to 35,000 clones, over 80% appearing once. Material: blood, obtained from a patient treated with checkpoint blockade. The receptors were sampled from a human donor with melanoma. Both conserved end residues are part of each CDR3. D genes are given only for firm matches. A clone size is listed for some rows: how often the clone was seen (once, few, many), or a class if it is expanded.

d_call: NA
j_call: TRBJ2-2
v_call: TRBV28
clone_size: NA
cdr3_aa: CASSPTDAGTGELFF
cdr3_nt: TGTGCCAGCAGTCCGACAGACGCCGGCACCGGGGAGCTGTTTTTT

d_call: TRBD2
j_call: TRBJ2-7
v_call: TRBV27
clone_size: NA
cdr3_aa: CASSRTRPPYEQYF
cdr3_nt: TGTGCCAGCAGCAGGACTAGGCCCCCCTACGAGCAGTACTTC

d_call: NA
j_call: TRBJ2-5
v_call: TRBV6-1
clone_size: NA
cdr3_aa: CASRMTSETQYF
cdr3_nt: TGTGCCAGCCGGATGACAAGTGAGACCCAGTACTTC

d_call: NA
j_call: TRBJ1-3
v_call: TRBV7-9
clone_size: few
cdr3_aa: CASSFGVGARNSGNTIYF
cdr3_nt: TGTGCCAGCAGCTTCGGCGTGGGAGCCCGAAACTCTGGAAACACCATATATTTT

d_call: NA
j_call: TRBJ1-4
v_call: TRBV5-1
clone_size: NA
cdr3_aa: CASSKTWGQEKLFF
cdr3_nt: TGCGCCAGCAGCAAAACCTGGGGGCAGGAAAAACTGTTTTTT

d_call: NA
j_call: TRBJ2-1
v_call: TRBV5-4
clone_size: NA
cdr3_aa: CASSLEVGSSYNEQFF
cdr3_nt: TGTGCCAGCAGCTTGGAGGTCGGTAGCTCCTACAATGAGCAGTTCTTC

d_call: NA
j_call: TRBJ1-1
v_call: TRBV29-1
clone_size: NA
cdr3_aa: CSVEDGQSEAFF
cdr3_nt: TGCAGCGTTGAAGATGGACAGTCTGAAGCTTTCTTT

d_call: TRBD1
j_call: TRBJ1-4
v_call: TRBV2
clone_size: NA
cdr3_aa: CASSPDRRGEKLFF
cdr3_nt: TGTGCCAGCAGCCCGGACAGGAGAGGTGAAAAACTGTTTTTT

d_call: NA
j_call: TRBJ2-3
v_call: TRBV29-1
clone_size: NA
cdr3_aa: CSGARFSTDTQYF
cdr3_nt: TGCAGCGGGGCCAGGTTTAGCACAGATACGCAGTATTTT

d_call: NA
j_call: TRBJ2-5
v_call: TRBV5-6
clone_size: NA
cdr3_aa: CASSLDRARFQETQYF
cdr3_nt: TGTGCCAGCAGCTTGGACAGGGCCAGATTCCAAGAGACCCAGTACTTC

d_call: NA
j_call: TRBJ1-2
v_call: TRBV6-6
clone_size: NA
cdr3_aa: CASSLQGDYGYTF
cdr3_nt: TGTGCCAGCAGTCTACAGGGCGACTATGGCTACACCTTC

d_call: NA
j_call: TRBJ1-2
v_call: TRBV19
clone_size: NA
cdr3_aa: CASIPHTARLNYGYTF
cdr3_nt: TGTGCCAGTATCCCCCACACAGCGAGACTTAACTATGGCTACACCTTC

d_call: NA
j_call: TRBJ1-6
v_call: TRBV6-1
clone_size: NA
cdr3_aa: CASSERIIDSPLHF
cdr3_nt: TGTGCCAGCAGTGAACGTATCATTGATTCACCCCTCCACTTT

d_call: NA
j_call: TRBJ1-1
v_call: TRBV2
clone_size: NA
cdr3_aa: CASSGGRAANTEAFF
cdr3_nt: TGTGCCAGCAGTGGGGGAAGGGCGGCGAACACTGAAGCTTTCTTT

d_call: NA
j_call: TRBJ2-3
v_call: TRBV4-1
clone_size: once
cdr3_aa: CASSQGTVSTDTQYF
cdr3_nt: TGCGCCAGCAGCCAAGGGACTGTTAGCACAGATACGCAGTATTTT

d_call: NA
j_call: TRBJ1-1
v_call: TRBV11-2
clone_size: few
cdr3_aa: CASSLVGSMNTEAFF
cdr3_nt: TGTGCCAGCAGCTTAGTAGGCAGCATGAACACTGAAGCTTTCTTT

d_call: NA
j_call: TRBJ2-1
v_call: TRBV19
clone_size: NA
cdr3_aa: CASSTTVYNEQFF
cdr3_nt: TGTGCCAGTAGTACAACAGTATACAATGAGCAGTTCTTC

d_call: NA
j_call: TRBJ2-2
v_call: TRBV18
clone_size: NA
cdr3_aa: CASSPDIPPTGELFF
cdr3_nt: TGTGCCAGCTCACCTGACATACCTCCTACCGGGGAGCTGTTTTTT

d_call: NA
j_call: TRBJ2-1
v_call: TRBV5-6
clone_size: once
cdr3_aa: CASSLGFYNEQFF
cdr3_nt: TGTGCCAGCAGCTTAGGGTTCTACAATGAGCAGTTCTTC

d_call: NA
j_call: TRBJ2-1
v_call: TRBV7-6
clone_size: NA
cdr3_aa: CASSLSAGKNNEQFF
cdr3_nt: TGTGCCAGCAGCTTATCCGCAGGGAAGAACAATGAGCAGTTCTTC

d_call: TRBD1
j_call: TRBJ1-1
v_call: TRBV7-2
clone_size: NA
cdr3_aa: CASSARTGVGNTEAFF
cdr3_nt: TGTGCCAGCAGCGCCCGGACAGGTGTCGGGAACACTGAAGCTTTCTTT

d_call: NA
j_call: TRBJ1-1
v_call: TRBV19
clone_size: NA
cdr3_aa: CASSIPGAGVKGGTEAFF
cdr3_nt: TGTGCCAGTAGTATCCCCGGGGCTGGGGTGAAAGGGGGAACTGAAGCTTTCTTT

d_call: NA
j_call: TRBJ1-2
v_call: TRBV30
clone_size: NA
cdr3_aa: CAWTPGQFNYGYTF
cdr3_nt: TGTGCCTGGACCCCAGGGCAGTTTAACTATGGCTACACCTTC

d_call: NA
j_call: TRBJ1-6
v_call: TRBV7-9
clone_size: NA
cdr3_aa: CASSLAQDNSPLHF
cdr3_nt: TGTGCCAGCAGCTTAGCACAGGACAATTCACCCCTCCACTTT

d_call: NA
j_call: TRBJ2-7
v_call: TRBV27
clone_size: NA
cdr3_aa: CASSNIESHYEQYF
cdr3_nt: TGTGCCAGCAGTAATATTGAATCCCACTACGAGCAGTACTTC

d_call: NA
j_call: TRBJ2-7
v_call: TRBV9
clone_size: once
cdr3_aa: CASSPGGAEQYF
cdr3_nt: TGTGCCAGCAGCCCCGGGGGCGCCGAGCAGTACTTC

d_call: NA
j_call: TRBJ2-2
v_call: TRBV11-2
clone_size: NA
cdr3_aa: CASSLDGGEPTGELFF
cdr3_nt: TGTGCCAGCAGCTTAGACGGGGGAGAGCCCACCGGGGAGCTGTTTTTT

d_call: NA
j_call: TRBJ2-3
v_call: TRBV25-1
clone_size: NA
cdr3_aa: CASILLWTAPPDTQYF
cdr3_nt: TGTGCCAGCATTCTACTTTGGACCGCTCCACCAGATACGCAGTATTTT

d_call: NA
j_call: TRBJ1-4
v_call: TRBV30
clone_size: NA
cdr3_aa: CAWRGKGVGTNEKLFF
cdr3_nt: TGTGCCTGGAGGGGCAAAGGGGTAGGAACTAATGAAAAACTGTTTTTT

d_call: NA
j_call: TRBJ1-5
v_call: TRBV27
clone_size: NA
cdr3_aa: CASSQLPPDSNQPQHF
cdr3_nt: TGTGCCAGCAGCCAATTACCCCCGGATAGCAATCAGCCCCAGCATTTT

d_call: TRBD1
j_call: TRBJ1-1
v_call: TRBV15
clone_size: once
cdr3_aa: CATSRDRGENTEAFF
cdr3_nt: TGTGCCACCAGCAGGGACAGGGGGGAAAACACTGAAGCTTTCTTT

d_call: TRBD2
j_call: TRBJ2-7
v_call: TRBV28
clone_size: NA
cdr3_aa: CASSPLRMGLAGPYEQYF
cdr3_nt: TGTGCCAGCAGTCCCCTCAGAATGGGACTAGCGGGACCTTACGAGCAGTACTTC

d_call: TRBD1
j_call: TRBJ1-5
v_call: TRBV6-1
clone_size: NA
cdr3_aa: CASSAGTGGYQPQHF
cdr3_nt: TGTGCCAGTAGTGCTGGGACAGGGGGATATCAGCCCCAGCATTTT

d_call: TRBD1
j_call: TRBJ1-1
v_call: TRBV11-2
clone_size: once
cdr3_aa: CASSLRQGATEAFF
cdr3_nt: TGTGCCAGCAGCTTGAGACAGGGGGCTACTGAAGCTTTCTTT

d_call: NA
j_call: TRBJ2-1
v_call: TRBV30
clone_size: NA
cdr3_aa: CAWSVLGYNEQFF
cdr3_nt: TGTGCCTGGAGTGTACTAGGGTATAATGAGCAGTTCTTC

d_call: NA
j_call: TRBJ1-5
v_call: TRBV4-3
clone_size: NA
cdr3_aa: CASSQDGISNQPQHF
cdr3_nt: TGCGCCAGCAGCCAAGACGGGATTAGCAATCAGCCCCAGCATTTT

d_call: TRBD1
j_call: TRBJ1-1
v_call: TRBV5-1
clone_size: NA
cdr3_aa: CASSAGQGGGVAFF
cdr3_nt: TGCGCCAGCAGCGCGGGACAGGGGGGTGGCGTAGCTTTCTTT

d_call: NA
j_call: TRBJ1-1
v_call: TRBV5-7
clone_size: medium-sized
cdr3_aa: CASSLGWREGTEAFF
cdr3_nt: TGTGCCAGCAGCTTGGGATGGAGGGAAGGCACTGAAGCTTTCTTT

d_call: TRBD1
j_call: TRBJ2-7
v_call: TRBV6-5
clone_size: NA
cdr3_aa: CASSSTGDYEQYF
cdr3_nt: TGTGCCAGCAGTTCAACAGGGGACTACGAGCAGTACTTC

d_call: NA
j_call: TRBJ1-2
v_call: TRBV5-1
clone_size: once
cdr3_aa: CASSPPVWESGYTF
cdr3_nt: TGCGCCAGCAGCCCCCCGGTCTGGGAGAGTGGCTACACCTTC

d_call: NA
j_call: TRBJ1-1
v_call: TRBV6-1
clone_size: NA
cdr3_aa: CASSEGRGIGAEAFF
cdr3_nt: TGTGCCAGCAGTGAGGGGAGAGGGATTGGCGCTGAAGCTTTCTTT

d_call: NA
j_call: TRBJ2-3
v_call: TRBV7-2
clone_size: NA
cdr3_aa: CASSMQGPGPGDTQYF
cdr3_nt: TGTGCCAGCAGCATGCAGGGGCCAGGGCCCGGAGATACGCAGTATTTT

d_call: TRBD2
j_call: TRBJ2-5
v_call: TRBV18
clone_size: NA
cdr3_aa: CASSPRPLAGDSETQYF
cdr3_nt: TGTGCCAGCTCACCACGTCCACTAGCGGGAGATTCAGAGACCCAGTACTTC

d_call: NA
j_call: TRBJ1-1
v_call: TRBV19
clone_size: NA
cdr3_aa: CASSIPGGKTEAFF
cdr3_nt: TGTGCCAGTAGTATTCCGGGAGGGAAGACTGAAGCTTTCTTT

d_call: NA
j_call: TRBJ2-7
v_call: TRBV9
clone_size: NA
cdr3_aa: CASSYSPGAEQYF
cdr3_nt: TGTGCCAGCAGCTACTCCCCAGGGGCCGAGCAGTACTTC

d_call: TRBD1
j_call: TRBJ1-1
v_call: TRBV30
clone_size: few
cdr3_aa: CAWSVGGRTEAFF
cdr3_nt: TGTGCCTGGAGTGTAGGGGGCCGCACTGAAGCTTTCTTT

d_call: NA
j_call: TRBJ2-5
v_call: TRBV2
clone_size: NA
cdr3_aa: CASSVLWETQYF
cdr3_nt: TGTGCCAGCAGTGTCCTTTGGGAGACCCAGTACTTC

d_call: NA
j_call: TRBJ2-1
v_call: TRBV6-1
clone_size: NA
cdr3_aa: CASSEFRPYNEQFF
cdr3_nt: TGTGCCAGCAGTGAATTCCGCCCGTACAATGAGCAGTTCTTC

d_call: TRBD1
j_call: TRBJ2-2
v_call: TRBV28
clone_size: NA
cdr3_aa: CASKGAGTHTGELFF
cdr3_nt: TGTGCCAGCAAGGGGGCAGGGACGCACACCGGGGAGCTGTTTTTT

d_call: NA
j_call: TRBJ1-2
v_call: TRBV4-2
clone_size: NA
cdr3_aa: CASSQGTARTYGYTF
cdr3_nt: TGTGCCAGCAGCCAGGGAACGGCACGCACCTATGGCTACACCTTC

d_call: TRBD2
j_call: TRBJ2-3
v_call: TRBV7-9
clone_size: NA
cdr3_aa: CASSPAGLAGLDTQYF
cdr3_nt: TGTGCCAGCAGCCCCGCCGGACTAGCGGGGTTAGATACGCAGTATTTT

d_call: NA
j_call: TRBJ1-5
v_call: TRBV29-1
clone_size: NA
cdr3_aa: CSVEMGRGQPQHF
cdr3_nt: TGCAGCGTTGAAATGGGGAGGGGGCAGCCCCAGCATTTT

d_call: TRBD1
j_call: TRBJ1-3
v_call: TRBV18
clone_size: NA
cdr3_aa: CASSRRQGAGNTIYF
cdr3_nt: TGTGCCAGCTCACGCAGACAGGGTGCCGGAAACACCATATATTTT

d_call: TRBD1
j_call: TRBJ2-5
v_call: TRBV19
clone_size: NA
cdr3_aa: CASSIGTGGQETQYF
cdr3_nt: TGTGCCAGTAGTATAGGAACAGGGGGTCAAGAGACCCAGTACTTC

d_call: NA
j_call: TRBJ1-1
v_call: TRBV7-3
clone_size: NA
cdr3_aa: CASSPIERVRIMNTEAFF
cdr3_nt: TGTGCCAGCAGCCCTATTGAGAGGGTAAGGATCATGAACACTGAAGCTTTCTTT